This is a list of T cell receptor beta chains from one sample in a study of blood T cell repertoires in COVID-19. Here immunoSEQ multiplex PCR was the method, and the copy in TCRdb shows in-frame clones only, minus some. The sample contains under 300,000 clones, roughly four fifths of which appear only once. Sequencing used peripheral blood. These receptors came from a woman aged 80 or over with acute or convalescent COVID-19. CDR3s include the opening cysteine and the closing phenylalanine or tryptophan. D genes are given only for firm matches. Clone size is given for some rows only: seen once, a few or many times, or a class if the clone is expanded.

D gene	J gene	clone size	V gene	CDR3 DNA	CDR3 protein
NA	TRBJ1-2	NA	TRBV28	TGTGCCAGCACTTTAGGGGGGGCCAGGGACTATGGCTACACCTTC	CASTLGGARDYGYTF
NA	TRBJ2-3	once	TRBV19	TGTGCCAGTAGTTTTGTCGGAGGAGAAGGAACAGATACGCAGTATTTT	CASSFVGGEGTDTQYF
NA	TRBJ1-1	NA	TRBV5-4	TGTGCCAGCAGCTTGGGGGGAGGGGACACTGAAGCTTTCTTT	CASSLGGGDTEAFF
NA	TRBJ2-2	NA	TRBV7-2	TGTGCCAGCAGCCGGTCAGCGAGCACCGGGGAGCTGTTTTTT	CASSRSASTGELFF
TRBD2	TRBJ2-1	NA	TRBV4-1	TGCGCCAGCAGCCACAAGGGCGGGAGCTCCTACAATGAGCAGTTCTTC	CASSHKGGSSYNEQFF
NA	TRBJ2-7	NA	TRBV5-1	TGCGCCAGCAGCTTTAACCCCCTAGAGCAGTACTTC	CASSFNPLEQYF
NA	TRBJ2-3	NA	TRBV29-1	TGCAGCGTTGTTAGTCCATCCTATAGCACAGATACGCAGTATTTT	CSVVSPSYSTDTQYF
TRBD1	TRBJ1-2	NA	TRBV18	TGTGCCAGCTCACCAATGACAGGGAACGGGCAAAACTATGGCTACACCTTC	CASSPMTGNGQNYGYTF
TRBD2	TRBJ2-1	NA	TRBV19	TGTGCCAGTAGTGCTAGCGGAATATACAATGAGCAGTTCTTC	CASSASGIYNEQFF
TRBD2	TRBJ2-5	NA	TRBV4-1	TGCGCCAGCAGCCGAGAGGCGGGGGGGCAAGAGACCCAGTACTTC	CASSREAGGQETQYF
TRBD2	TRBJ2-7	once	TRBV2	TGTGCCAGCAGCCCCGGGACTAGCGGGTACGAGCAGTACTTC	CASSPGTSGYEQYF
TRBD1	TRBJ1-5	NA	TRBV19	TGTGCCAGTAGTAGAGGACAGGGGATTCAGCCCCAGCATTTT	CASSRGQGIQPQHF
NA	TRBJ1-1	NA	TRBV5-4	TGTGCCAGCAGCTTGGACAGGGCTACTGAAGCTTTCTTT	CASSLDRATEAFF
NA	TRBJ2-5	NA	TRBV5-4	TGTGCCAGCAGCTTGCCCCTTGGGGGGGCTAGTGAGACCCAGTACTTC	CASSLPLGGASETQYF
TRBD1	TRBJ1-2	once	TRBV18	TGTGCCAGCTCACCAGGGACAGCGCATTACTATGGCTACACCTTC	CASSPGTAHYYGYTF
TRBD1	TRBJ2-2	NA	TRBV28	TGTGCCAGCAGTTCGACAGGGGCGGGGAACACCGGGGAGCTGTTTTTT	CASSSTGAGNTGELFF
NA	TRBJ1-5	NA	TRBV2	TGTGCCAGCAGAGAGAGTCGTAGCAATCAGCCCCAGCATTTT	CASRESRSNQPQHF
NA	TRBJ1-4	NA	TRBV21-1	TGTGCCAGCAGCAAAGTCTACCGGGATCCAAATGAAAAACTGTTTTTT	CASSKVYRDPNEKLFF
TRBD2	TRBJ2-2	NA	TRBV10-3	TGTGCCATCAGTGACCCTAGCGGGGGGGTTGGCACCGGGGAGCTGTTTTTT	CAISDPSGGVGTGELFF
TRBD1	TRBJ1-1	NA	TRBV24-1	TGTGCCACCCGAGGGGGCATGAACACTGAAGCTTTCTTT	CATRGGMNTEAFF
NA	TRBJ1-1	NA	TRBV7-9	TGTGCCAGCAGCCCGAAGGGGCAGAAGAACACTGAAGCTTTCTTT	CASSPKGQKNTEAFF
TRBD1	TRBJ2-6	once	TRBV6-5	TGTGCCAGCAGGGCAGGGGGATTGGGGGCCAACGTCCTGACTTTC	CASRAGGLGANVLTF
TRBD1	TRBJ1-2	NA	TRBV2	TGTGCCAGCAGTACTACAGGGGAAGGTGGCTACACCTTC	CASSTTGEGGYTF
TRBD1	TRBJ1-1	NA	TRBV7-2	TGTGCCAGCAGCTCGGACAGGGGGCCCACTGAAGCTTTCTTT	CASSSDRGPTEAFF
TRBD2	TRBJ2-3	NA	TRBV19	TGTGCCAGTAGTATATCGGGACTAGCGGGGCCCGCAGATACGCAGTATTTT	CASSISGLAGPADTQYF
TRBD1	TRBJ1-2	NA	TRBV7-9	TGTGCCAGCAGCAGGGTCGGACAGGGGCTGAACTATGGCTACACCTTC	CASSRVGQGLNYGYTF
TRBD2	TRBJ2-4	NA	TRBV29-1	TGCAGCGTATTAGCGGGGAAAAACATTCAGTACTTC	CSVLAGKNIQYF
NA	TRBJ1-2	NA	TRBV10-3	TGTGCCATCAGTGAGGGCAGGGTTGGCTACACCTTC	CAISEGRVGYTF
NA	TRBJ1-6	NA	TRBV5-1	TGCGCCAGCAGCCCCATACAGGCCCAGGATTCACCCCTCCACTTT	CASSPIQAQDSPLHF
NA	TRBJ2-7	NA	TRBV18	TGTGCCAGCTCACAGGTTAGGGGCTACGAGCAGTACTTC	CASSQVRGYEQYF
TRBD1	TRBJ1-1	NA	TRBV2	TGTGCCAGCAGTGTGACAGGGTTTAACACTGAAGCTTTCTTT	CASSVTGFNTEAFF
TRBD2	TRBJ2-5	NA	TRBV9	TGTGCCAGCAGCGTGGCAGTATCGCGGGGGTCCCAGCGGGAGACCCAGTACTTC	CASSVAVSRGSQRETQYF
TRBD2	TRBJ2-1	NA	TRBV15	TGTGCCACCAGCAGGACCAGCAAGCGGGGGACTTCCTACAATGAGCAGTTCTTC	CATSRTSKRGTSYNEQFF
NA	TRBJ2-3	few	TRBV18	TGTGCCAGCTCACCACCGGGCCCCAGGGATACGCAGTATTTT	CASSPPGPRDTQYF
NA	TRBJ1-3	NA	TRBV25-1	TGTGCCAGCAGTCCCGGGACAACTGGAAACACCATATATTTT	CASSPGTTGNTIYF
TRBD1	TRBJ1-3	once	TRBV5-1	TGCGCCAGCAGCGCAGGACAGGCCAGTGGTAACACCATATATTTT	CASSAGQASGNTIYF
NA	TRBJ2-2	NA	TRBV6-5	TGTGCCTCCCGGGGAACGAACACCGGGGAGCTGTTTTTT	CASRGTNTGELFF
TRBD2	TRBJ2-1	once	TRBV15	TGTGCCACCAGCAGGACTAGCGGGGCTAATGAGCAGTTCTTC	CATSRTSGANEQFF
NA	TRBJ2-2	NA	TRBV9	TGTGCCAGCAGCGTCGGTCCCAAGAACACCGGGGAGCTGTTTTTT	CASSVGPKNTGELFF
TRBD2	TRBJ2-1	NA	TRBV19	TGTGCCAGTAGTATAGGGGGGGGGTTTGAGCAGTTCTTC	CASSIGGGFEQFF
NA	TRBJ1-3	NA	TRBV5-1	TGCGCCAGCAGCTTGTCGGGGGTAGAGGGAAACACCATATATTTT	CASSLSGVEGNTIYF
TRBD2	TRBJ2-3	NA	TRBV2	TGTGCCAGCAGTGAAGGCGGGGGGGCCTCTCCCGATACGCAGTATTTT	CASSEGGGASPDTQYF
TRBD1	TRBJ1-5	NA	TRBV4-1	TGCGCCAGCAGCCAAGCCGGGACAGGACATAGCAATCAGCCCCAGCATTTT	CASSQAGTGHSNQPQHF
NA	TRBJ2-7	NA	TRBV28	TGTGCCAGCAGTTTGACGGGCTACGAGCAGTACTTC	CASSLTGYEQYF
TRBD1	TRBJ1-6	once	TRBV5-5	TGTGCCAGCAGTCGGGACAGGGGATCACCCCTCCACTTT	CASSRDRGSPLHF
NA	TRBJ2-2	NA	TRBV10-1	TGCGCCAGCAGGGGCAGAAACACCGGGGAGCTGTTTTTT	CASRGRNTGELFF
TRBD1	TRBJ2-2	NA	TRBV7-9	TGTGCCACCGGGACAGGGGCCGGGGAGCTGTTTTTT	CATGTGAGELFF
NA	TRBJ2-7	few	TRBV28	TGTGCCAGCAGCCTGGAGGCGATGGGGGGAAGGAACGAGCAGTACTTC	CASSLEAMGGRNEQYF
NA	TRBJ1-4	NA	TRBV21-1	TGTGCCAGCAGCAAAGGGTCAGGGATTAATGAAAAACTGTTTTTT	CASSKGSGINEKLFF
NA	TRBJ2-7	NA	TRBV15	TGTGCCACCAGCAGCCACGGCTGGGGCGTTCTCAACTACGAGCAGTACTTC	CATSSHGWGVLNYEQYF
NA	TRBJ2-1	NA	TRBV2	TGTGCCAGCAGTGGAGAAAACCGGTACAATGAGCAGTTCTTC	CASSGENRYNEQFF
TRBD1	TRBJ2-2	NA	TRBV3-1/TRBV3-2	TGTGCCAGCAGCCAAGGGGGGACAGTGCTCACCGGGGAGCTGTTTTTT	CASSQGGTVLTGELFF
NA	TRBJ1-5	NA	TRBV3-1/TRBV3-2	TGTGCCAGCAGCCGGCTAGGGGGTGGGCCCCAGCATTTT	CASSRLGGGPQHF
NA	TRBJ1-2	NA	TRBV19	TGTGCCAGTAGTATCCGGGGGGGCTACACCTTC	CASSIRGGYTF